Listed below are T cell receptor beta chains from one sample, sequenced in a study of circulating tumor DNA in untreated peripheral T-cell lymphoma. TCRdb's table, derived via immunoSEQ multiplex PCR, lists solely in-frame clones and lacks some. The top ten hold around 1.9% of the sample, which has roughly 8,600 clones, roughly 80% seen once. Sequencing was done on a sample of tumor tissue. Receptors originate from a human donor with peripheral T-cell lymphoma. Both conserved end residues are part of each CDR3. A D gene is named only where the DNA matches it firmly. Rows give clone size only sometimes, using once, few, many, or a class for an expanded clone.

NA	TRBV29-1	17	TRBJ2-1	TRBD1	CSVEEAGGDSVHNEQFF	TGCAGCGTTGAAGAGGCAGGGGGCGATTCGGTCCACAATGAGCAGTTCTTC
NA	TRBV19	15	TRBJ2-2	TRBD1	CASRPGTANTGELFF	TGTGCCAGTAGACCCGGGACAGCGAACACCGGGGAGCTGTTTTTT
few	TRBV19	13	TRBJ2-5	NA	CASSMSSQETQYF	TGTGCCAGTAGTATGTCCAGCCAAGAGACCCAGTACTTC
NA	TRBV18	17	TRBJ1-2	TRBD1	CASSPHPHGTAIYGYTF	TGTGCCAGCTCACCACATCCTCACGGGACAGCTATCTATGGCTACACCTTC
NA	TRBV18	12	TRBJ1-5	NA	CASSPGSEPQHF	TGTGCCAGCTCACCGGGCTCAGAGCCCCAGCATTTT
NA	TRBV6-8	15	TRBJ2-5	NA	CASSSQALAQETQYF	TGTGCCAGCAGTTCCCAGGCCCTAGCACAAGAGACCCAGTACTTC
NA	TRBV4-1	16	TRBJ2-7	NA	CASSQERGGGAYEQYF	TGCGCCAGCAGCCAAGAAAGGGGCGGGGGCGCCTACGAGCAGTACTTC
NA	TRBV4-1	15	TRBJ1-2	NA	CASSQGQGISYGYTF	TGCGCCAGCAGCCAAGGGCAGGGTATCTCCTATGGCTACACCTTC
NA	TRBV6-8	15	TRBJ2-7	NA	CASSYDHTVTYEQYF	TGTGCCAGCAGTTACGACCACACAGTAACCTACGAGCAGTACTTC
NA	TRBV18	17	TRBJ1-2	NA	CASSPRELSGANYGYTF	TGTGCCAGCTCACCCCGGGAGCTCAGTGGGGCAAACTATGGCTACACCTTC
NA	TRBV18	14	TRBJ1-2	NA	CASSPSGLDYGYTF	TGTGCCAGCTCACCATCGGGGCTGGACTATGGCTACACCTTC
NA	TRBV19	12	TRBJ2-1	NA	CASGLSYNEQFF	TGTGCCAGTGGCCTCTCCTACAATGAGCAGTTCTTC
NA	TRBV11-3	19	TRBJ2-3	TRBD2	CASSPYISMGGGSTDTQYF	TGTGCCAGCAGCCCTTATATAAGCATGGGCGGGGGAAGCACAGATACGCAGTATTTT
NA	TRBV6-8	12	TRBJ1-1	NA	CASTPDGPEAFF	TGTGCCAGCACCCCCGACGGGCCTGAAGCTTTCTTT
NA	TRBV19	14	TRBJ2-2	NA	CASSMGGNTGELFF	TGTGCCAGTAGTATGGGGGGGAACACCGGGGAGCTGTTTTTT
NA	TRBV19	14	TRBJ2-2	NA	CASGQGLGTGELFF	TGTGCCAGTGGACAAGGTTTGGGCACCGGGGAGCTGTTTTTT
NA	TRBV4-1	15	TRBJ1-1	TRBD1	CASSRGQGSNTEAFF	TGCGCCAGCAGCCGCGGACAGGGGTCGAACACTGAAGCTTTCTTT
NA	TRBV19	17	TRBJ1-3	NA	CASTEGLDTLSGNTIYF	TGTGCCAGTACGGAGGGGCTTGATACTCTCTCTGGAAACACCATATATTTT
NA	TRBV29-1	14	TRBJ2-1	TRBD1	CSVTNRGQYNEQFF	TGCAGCGTTACGAACAGGGGTCAATACAATGAGCAGTTCTTC
NA	TRBV30	11	TRBJ2-7	NA	CAWTGSYEQYF	TGTGCCTGGACAGGGAGCTACGAGCAGTACTTC
once	TRBV6-8	19	TRBJ2-3	TRBD2	CASSYSGGASGRIADTQYF	TGTGCCAGCAGTTATTCGGGAGGGGCCAGCGGGAGGATCGCAGATACGCAGTATTTT
NA	TRBV18	15	TRBJ2-1	NA	CASSPTEIVYNEQFF	TGTGCCAGCTCACCAACGGAAATTGTCTACAATGAGCAGTTCTTC
few	TRBV6-8	21	TRBJ1-5	NA	CASSYRAREAQGGYSNQPQHF	TGTGCCAGCAGTTACCGGGCCCGCGAAGCTCAGGGAGGATATAGCAATCAGCCCCAGCATTTT
NA	TRBV19	14	TRBJ1-1	TRBD1	CASSKDRGWTEAFF	TGTGCCAGTAGTAAGGACAGGGGTTGGACTGAAGCTTTCTTT
NA	TRBV11-3	15	TRBJ1-1	TRBD1	CASSVRGQGSPEAFF	TGTGCCAGCAGCGTCCGGGGACAGGGTAGCCCTGAAGCTTTCTTT
NA	TRBV25-1	15	TRBJ1-1	TRBD1	CASSEWGEQGTEAFF	TGTGCCAGCAGTGAATGGGGAGAACAGGGGACTGAAGCTTTCTTT
NA	TRBV11-3	15	TRBJ1-2	NA	CASSLKALTNYGYTF	TGTGCCAGCAGCTTAAAGGCACTGACTAACTATGGCTACACCTTC
NA	TRBV1	13	TRBJ2-7	NA	CASSQQDQVEQYF	TGCGCCAGCAGCCAACAAGACCAGGTCGAGCAGTACTTC
NA	TRBV19	15	TRBJ1-5	NA	CASSISKSSFQPQHF	TGTGCCAGTAGTATTAGTAAGTCGAGTTTTCAGCCCCAGCATTTT
NA	TRBV6-1	15	TRBJ1-3	NA	CASSEGRDSGNTIYF	TGTGCCAGCAGTGAAGGGCGAGACTCTGGAAACACCATATATTTT
NA	TRBV5-1	17	TRBJ1-5	TRBD1	CASSLIGGGDSRQPQHF	TGCGCCAGCAGCCTCATTGGGGGCGGGGACAGCCGCCAGCCCCAGCATTTT
NA	TRBV10-3	13	TRBJ1-5	NA	CATSPGGNQPQHF	TGTGCCACCTCTCCCGGGGGCAATCAGCCCCAGCATTTT
NA	TRBV29-1	14	TRBJ1-6	TRBD1	CSDATGDDNSPLHF	TGCAGCGATGCGACAGGGGACGATAATTCACCCCTCCACTTT
NA	TRBV6-8	13	TRBJ1-1	NA	CASSLTRTDQAFF	TGTGCCAGCAGTTTGACCAGGACAGACCAAGCTTTCTTT
NA	TRBV11-3	14	TRBJ1-1	NA	CASSVGRVNTEAFF	TGTGCCAGCAGCGTTGGACGGGTGAACACTGAAGCTTTCTTT
NA	TRBV6-8	14	TRBJ2-2	NA	CASSSDWNTGELFF	TGTGCCAGCAGTTCCGACTGGAACACCGGGGAGCTGTTTTTT
NA	TRBV12-2	14	TRBJ2-3	NA	CAPVGLLGTDTQYF	TGTGCCCCGGTCGGGCTCCTCGGGACAGATACGCAGTATTTT
NA	TRBV18	12	TRBJ2-3	NA	CASSPTADTQYF	TGTGCCAGCTCACCCACCGCAGATACGCAGTATTTT
NA	TRBV12-5	15	TRBJ1-1	NA	CAIADGQGGNTEAFF	TGTGCCATCGCGGACGGGCAGGGAGGGAACACTGAAGCTTTCTTT
NA	TRBV6-8	15	TRBJ2-7	NA	CASSPNPSTFYEQYF	TGTGCCAGCAGTCCTAACCCCAGCACTTTTTACGAGCAGTACTTC
NA	TRBV30	13	TRBJ1-1	NA	CAWGFGRGTEAFF	TGTGCCTGGGGTTTCGGGAGGGGTACTGAAGCTTTCTTT
NA	TRBV19	15	TRBJ1-1	NA	CASEGGAWSDTEAFF	TGTGCCAGTGAGGGAGGGGCCTGGTCGGACACTGAAGCTTTCTTT
NA	TRBV6-8	17	TRBJ1-5	TRBD1	CASSYSQDRAVGQPQHF	TGTGCCAGCAGTTACTCCCAAGACAGGGCTGTGGGACAGCCCCAGCATTTT
NA	TRBV19	13	TRBJ2-3	NA	CASSSGPPDTQYF	TGTGCCAGTAGTTCAGGACCCCCAGATACGCAGTATTTT
few	TRBV4-1	14	TRBJ1-1	NA	CASSHGQGVTEAFF	TGCGCCAGCAGCCACGGCCAGGGAGTCACTGAAGCTTTCTTT
NA	TRBV19	14	TRBJ1-5	NA	CASSMGLPVGPQHF	TGTGCCAGTAGTATGGGACTCCCGGTTGGGCCCCAGCATTTT
once	TRBV19	15	TRBJ2-6	TRBD1	CASSGQGAGANVLTF	TGTGCCAGTAGTGGACAGGGAGCTGGGGCCAACGTCCTGACTTTC
few	TRBV29-1	15	TRBJ2-1	TRBD2	CSVQRTSGGRGEQFF	TGCAGCGTCCAACGGACTAGCGGGGGCAGAGGTGAACAGTTCTTC
once	TRBV11-3	15	TRBJ1-2	TRBD1	CASSLEGLTGYGYTF	TGTGCCAGCAGCTTAGAGGGACTGACAGGGTATGGCTACACCTTC
NA	TRBV11-3	14	TRBJ1-3	NA	CASSSEYSGNTIYF	TGTGCCAGCAGCTCCGAGTACTCTGGAAACACCATATATTTT
once	TRBV10-2	13	TRBJ1-2	NA	CASSEPDRGGYTF	TGCGCCAGCAGTGAGCCGGACCGGGGGGGCTACACCTTC
NA	TRBV30	14	TRBJ2-3	TRBD2	CASEGGGGTDTQYF	TGTGCCTCCGAGGGCGGGGGGGGCACAGATACGCAGTATTTT
NA	TRBV5-1	14	TRBJ2-7	NA	CASSQTVPNYEQYF	TGCGCCAGTAGCCAAACGGTACCGAACTACGAGCAGTACTTC
NA	TRBV11-3	14	TRBJ2-7	TRBD1	CASSAQTGLSEQYF	TGTGCCAGCAGCGCCCAGACAGGGCTCAGCGAGCAGTACTTC
NA	TRBV18	16	TRBJ2-1	TRBD1	CASSLPGQVRRNEQFF	TGTGCCAGCTCACTTCCGGGACAGGTACGTCGGAATGAGCAGTTCTTC
NA	TRBV7-5	15	TRBJ2-1	NA	CASSLKQGPSYEQFF	TGTGCCAGCAGCTTAAAACAGGGGCCCTCGTATGAGCAGTTCTTC
NA	TRBV18	15	TRBJ2-1	TRBD1	CASSPGTGSYNEQFF	TGTGCCAGCTCACCCGGGACAGGGTCATACAATGAGCAGTTCTTC
NA	TRBV19	16	TRBJ2-2	TRBD2	CASSITSGRYTGELFF	TGTGCCAGTAGTATAACTAGCGGGAGATACACCGGGGAGCTGTTTTTT
once	TRBV6-8	19	TRBJ1-2	NA	CASSYSNRRKTLPNYGYTF	TGTGCCAGCAGTTACTCGAATAGGCGGAAAACCCTCCCTAACTATGGCTACACCTTC
NA	TRBV19	14	TRBJ2-2	NA	CASSIGPVTGELFF	TGTGCCAGTAGTATTGGGCCAGTCACCGGGGAGCTGTTTTTT